The next 8 T cell receptor beta chains were all read from a single sample in a study of blood T cell repertoires in COVID-19. Only in-frame clones appear in the TCRdb table, and some are missing; sequencing was by immunoSEQ multiplex PCR. The sample shows about 160,000 clones, about 80% of them seen only once. Sequenced sample: peripheral blood. These receptors all come from an elderly woman with acute or convalescent COVID-19.

This clone has just a few counts. This sequence joins TRBV27 and TRBJ2-2, with TRBD1 identical over 10 bases. Germline CDR1 reads MNHEY; CDR2 reads SMNVEV (reference sequence). V gave up 6 bases and J gave up 1 base; unmatched junction bases: 5. This CDR3 comprises 16 residues. CDR3 residues: CASRSRTGGNTGELFF. The CDR3, as DNA: TGTGCCAGCAGATCCCGGACAGGGGGGAACACCGGGGAGCTGTTTTTT.

The sample holds a few counts of this clone. The chain joins TRBV12-5 to TRBJ2-7; the D gene is possibly TRBD2 (5 bases). The germline V gene encodes CDR1 LGHNT and CDR2 FRNRAP. The CDR3 runs to 14 residues. V was trimmed by 4 bases and J by 6 bases, leaving 16 bases between them. CDR3 in amino acids: CASGSPDGVGEQYF. CDR3 nucleotides: TGTGCTAGTGGTTCCCCGGACGGGGTCGGCGAGCAGTACTTC.

This clone was seen just once. A much bigger clone sits one base away, suggesting this may be a read error. This chain links TRBV14 with TRBJ1-1, with a weak D call TRBD1 (6 bases). The germline gives CDR1 SGHDN, CDR2 FVKESK. The V gene lost 4 bases and the J gene lost 1 base, with 7 bases spanning the gap. The CDR3 contains 13 residues. In DNA, the CDR3 is TGTGCCAGCAGCCTACAGGGGAACACTGAAGCTTTCTTT. This codes for CASSLQGNTEAFF.

This clone was observed many times. The chain has TRBV2 and TRBJ2-1; D might be TRBD1 (5 bases). Germline values: CDR1 SNHLY, CDR2 FYNNEI. V was cut by 4 bases and J by 0 bases, with 10 bases left in between. CDR3 length equals 15 residues. CDR3 sequence reads: CASSGPDSSYNEQFF. In nucleotides, the CDR3 is TGTGCCAGCAGTGGGCCCGACAGCTCCTACAATGAGCAGTTCTTC.

V and J are TRBV4-1 and TRBJ1-2; no clear D. Germline lookup yields CDR1 MGHRA and CDR2 YSYEKL. Between the trimmed V and J ends, which lost 3 bases and 8 bases, there was a span of 22 bases. The CDR3 has 16 residues. The CDR3 DNA sequence: TGCGCCAGCAGCCAGAGGACTCCGGGTCTATCGGTGGGCTACACCTTC. Its translation is CASSQRTPGLSVGYTF.

This clone was recorded only once. This rearrangement joins TRBV30 to TRBJ2-1, with 7 bases that match TRBD1. Germline V CDR1 and CDR2: GTSNPN, SVGIG (reference sequence). The CDR3 has 16 residues. The junction had 12 bases not matched to a gene; V was cut back by 6 bases and J by 1 base. The CDR3 protein is CACFAGDRGSYNEQFF. The CDR3 DNA reads as TGTGCCTGCTTTGCTGGGGACAGAGGGTCCTACAATGAGCAGTTCTTC.

V usage is TRBV2 and J usage is TRBJ2-7, with D possibly being TRBD1 (5 bases). Per the germline V gene, CDR1 is SNHLY and CDR2 is FYNNEI. V shed 3 bases and J shed 1 base, with 10 bases lying between them. The CDR3 consists of 14 residues. The CDR3: CASSDGRESYEQYF. CDR3 bases: TGTGCCAGCAGTGACGGCAGGGAATCCTACGAGCAGTACTTC.

The V call is TRBV12-5, the J call TRBJ2-7; 8 nucleotides align to TRBD1. V shed 5 bases and J 7 bases; nucleotides not matched to a gene: 4. The germline V gene encodes CDR1 LGHNT and CDR2 FRNRAP. The CDR3 has 12 residues. The CDR3 bases are TGTGCTAGTGGTCAGGGGGCGCGGGAGCAGTACTTC. This encodes CASGQGAREQYF. Variable domain in full (rest from reference TRBV12-5 and TRBJ2-7): DARVTQTPRHKVTEMGQEVTMRCQPILGHNTVFWYRQTMMQGLELLAYFRNRAPLDDSGMPKDRFSAEMPDATLATLKIQPSEPRDSAVYFCASGQGAREQYFGPGTRLTVT.